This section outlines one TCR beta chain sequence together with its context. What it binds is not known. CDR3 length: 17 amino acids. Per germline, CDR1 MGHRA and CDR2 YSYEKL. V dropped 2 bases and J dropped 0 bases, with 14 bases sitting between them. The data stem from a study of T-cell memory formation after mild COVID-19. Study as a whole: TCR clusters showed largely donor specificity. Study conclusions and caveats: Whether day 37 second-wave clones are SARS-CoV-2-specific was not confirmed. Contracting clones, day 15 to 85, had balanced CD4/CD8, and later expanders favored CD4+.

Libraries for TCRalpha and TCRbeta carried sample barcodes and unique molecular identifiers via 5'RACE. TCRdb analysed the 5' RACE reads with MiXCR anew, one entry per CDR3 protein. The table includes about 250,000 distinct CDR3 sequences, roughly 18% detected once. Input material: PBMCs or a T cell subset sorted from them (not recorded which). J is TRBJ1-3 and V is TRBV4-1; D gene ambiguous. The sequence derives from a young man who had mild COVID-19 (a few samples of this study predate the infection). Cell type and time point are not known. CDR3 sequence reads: CASSQYSIRFSGNTIYF. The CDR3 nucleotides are TGCGCCAGCAGCCAATACTCGATCAGGTTCTCTGGAAACACCATATATTTT.